These T cell receptor beta chains were read from a single sample in a study of neoadjuvant anti-PD-1 for oral cavity cancer. TCRdb's table, derived via immunoSEQ multiplex PCR, lists solely in-frame clones and lacks some. This sample carries 50,000 to 65,000 clones, 65% to 85% of them seen once, and the ten largest clones take roughly 2.6%. The specimen was PBMCs, collected before nivolumab (anti-PD-1) treatment. The receptors originated from a person between 40 and 80 years old with oral cavity squamous cell carcinoma. CDR3s include the opening cysteine and the closing phenylalanine or tryptophan. Each record gives: D gene, clone size, J gene, V gene, CDR3 protein, CDR3 DNA. A D gene is named only where the DNA matches it firmly. Not all rows give a size; the values are once, few, many and, for expanded clones, a class.

>.|.|TRBJ1-6|TRBV13
CASSLSGRNSPLHF
TGTGCCAGCAGCTTGTCGGGACGGAATTCACCCCTCCACTTT
>.|.|TRBJ2-5|TRBV7-2
CASSSHPDQTQYF
TGTGCCAGCAGCTCGCACCCGGACCAGACCCAGTACTTC
>.|few|TRBJ2-1|TRBV7-8
CASRLRDSAQFF
TGTGCCAGCAGGCTCCGGGACTCTGCGCAGTTCTTC
>.|.|TRBJ2-5|TRBV5-1
CASSLAAGFEETQYF
TGCGCCAGCAGCTTGGCCGCGGGGTTCGAAGAGACCCAGTACTTC
>TRBD1|.|TRBJ1-1|TRBV19
CASRRPGTGGRTEAFF
TGTGCCAGTAGGCGACCCGGGACAGGGGGCCGCACTGAAGCTTTCTTT
>.|.|TRBJ1-5|TRBV19
CASSILGYNQPQHF
TGTGCCAGTAGTATACTGGGTTACAATCAGCCCCAGCATTTT
>.|.|TRBJ2-2|TRBV28
CASIAASANTGELFF
TGTGCCAGCATAGCGGCTAGCGCGAACACCGGGGAGCTGTTTTTT
>TRBD2|.|TRBJ2-1|TRBV10-2
CASQTGGSYNEQFF
TGCGCCAGCCAAACGGGGGGCTCCTACAATGAGCAGTTCTTC
>.|.|TRBJ1-2|TRBV28
CASGSLNYGYTF
TGTGCCAGCGGAAGCTTGAACTATGGCTACACCTTC
>.|.|TRBJ1-1|TRBV29-1
CSARPSKNEAFF
TGCAGCGCCAGACCTTCGAAGAATGAAGCTTTCTTT
>.|.|TRBJ2-7|TRBV27
CASSLTSSYEQYF
TGTGCCAGCAGTCTAACCAGCTCCTACGAGCAGTACTTC